This passage covers 24 T cell receptor beta chains from one sample sequenced in a study of graft-versus-host responses after intestinal transplantation (dated by TCRdb to about 2021). Their cognate antigens are unknown. Per the publication, the time point label means: cells obtained before transplantation from donor or recipient. The library was made by the immunoSEQ multiplex PCR assay. TCRdb holds this immuneACCESS table with in-frame rearrangements only. Some clones are missing; in checked studies, unresolved V genes explain under half, and the rest has no known cause. In all, the sample holds 40,000 or so clones, and 90% to 95% of those were seen once. More than 0.2% of the sample rests with the top ten. The sample in question was unstimulated CD8+ T cells sorted from spleen or lymph node cells, obtained before transplant. All receptors come from a human donor who was the organ donor for an intestinal transplant.

The rearrangement uses TRBV5-5 and TRBJ1-1; maybe TRBD1 (6 bases). CDR1 is SGHKS and CDR2 is YYEKEE in the germline V gene (reference sequence). V lost 1 base and J lost 11, with 24 bases in between. The CDR3 length is 16 residues. The CDR3 loop is CASSLSLGDTGSRAFF. The DNA of the CDR3 is TGTGCCAGCAGCTTGTCCCTGGGGGACACAGGATCGCGTGCTTTCTTT.

This clone has a single count. CDR3 protein: CASSLGTGSGGYTF. The CDR3 DNA is TGTGCCAGCAGCTTAGGCACAGGGTCGGGTGGCTACACCTTC. The chain links TRBV13 to TRBJ1-2; the D gene is possibly TRBD1 (6 bases). Germline V gives CDR1 PRHDT, CDR2 FYEKMQ (reference sequence). Trimming stripped 0 bases from V and 7 bases from J, with 12 bases between. This CDR3 has 14 amino acids.

The chain recombines TRBV5-1 with TRBJ2-2; weak D call: TRBD2 (5 bases). This CDR3 is 14 amino acids long. Germline V gene data show CDR1 as SGHRS and CDR2 as YFSETQ. V lost 4 bases, J lost 7 bases, and 14 bases lay in between. CDR3 bases: TGCGCCAGCAGCCCTAGCTGGGATATCGGGGAGCTGTTTTTT. It encodes CASSPSWDIGELFF.

The genes are TRBV28 and TRBJ2-7; D may be TRBD2 (5 bases). The CDR3 spans 15 residues. Germline-derived CDR1 and CDR2 are MDHEN and SYDVKM. V lost 3 bases and J 8 bases, leaving 20 bases between the germline ends. CDR3: CASSLFAEVLVQQYF. In DNA, the CDR3 is TGTGCCAGCAGTTTGTTCGCGGAGGTTCTTGTCCAGCAGTACTTC.

V and J are TRBV14 and TRBJ2-7; 7 positions agree with TRBD1. The CDR3 contains 15 residues. With 4 bases clipped from V and 0 bases from J, the junction kept 6 bases outside the gene matches. The germline V gene has CDR1 SGHDN and CDR2 FVKESK. The CDR3 loop reads CASSLTGQFSYEQYF. Written as DNA, the CDR3 is TGTGCCAGCAGCCTAACGGGACAGTTCTCCTACGAGCAGTACTTC.

This clone occurred once. The chain links TRBV27 to TRBJ1-1; 10 bases agree with TRBD1. V gave up 5 bases and J gave up 0 bases; unmatched junction bases: 3. The CDR3 is made up of 15 amino acids. Germline lookup yields CDR1 MNHEY and CDR2 SMNVEV (reference sequence). The CDR3, as DNA: TGTGCCAGCAGTATGACAGGGGGCATGAACACTGAAGCTTTCTTT. Amino acids: CASSMTGGMNTEAFF.

V gene TRBV28 combines with J gene TRBJ2-7; perhaps TRBD1 as D (6 bases). CDR1 and CDR2 from the germline V gene are MDHEN and SYDVKM. With 6 bases removed from V and 3 bases from J, the gap between germline ends came to 15 bases. This CDR3 spans 14 amino acids. CDR3 sequence (DNA): TGTGCCAGCAGGCCCGACAGGCCCCTCTACGAGCAGTACTTC. Protein sequence: CASRPDRPLYEQYF.

The chain joins TRBV15 to TRBJ2-7, with 8 bases fitting TRBD1. Germline loops: CDR1 LNHNV, CDR2 YYDKDF (reference sequence). This CDR3 contains 14 residues. J was trimmed by 4 bases and V by 5 bases; bases with no gene match: 7. The CDR3: CATSGGQDLYEQYF. Written as DNA, the CDR3 is TGTGCCACCAGCGGGGGACAGGATCTTTACGAGCAGTACTTC. Combining the CDR3 with reference TRBV15 and TRBJ2-7 gives the whole variable domain DAMVIQNPRYQVTQFGKPVTLSCSQTLNHNVMYWYQQKSSQAPKLLFHYYDKDFNNEADTPDNFQSRRPNTSFCFLDIRSPGLGDTAMYLCATSGGQDLYEQYFGPGTRLTVT.

CDR3 nucleotide sequence: TGTGCCAGCAGTTTACATTACACTGAAGCTTTCTTT. The encoded protein is CASSLHYTEAFF. J is TRBJ1-1 and V is TRBV6-6, with D hard to call. V lost 4 bases and J 3 bases, leaving 6 bases between the germline ends. Looked up from germline, CDR1 is MNHNY and CDR2 is SVGAGI (reference sequence). This CDR3 contains 12 residues.

V and J are TRBV29-1 and TRBJ1-1; D is unresolved. The CDR3 length is 10 residues. Germline V CDR1 and CDR2: SQVTM, ANQGSEA. The V and J ends lost 5 bases and 4 bases respectively, with 5 bases between them. The CDR3 protein is CSVFSTEAFF. The CDR3 DNA reads TGCAGCGTTTTTAGCACTGAAGCTTTCTTT.

The CDR3 spells CATSREDRPNYGYTF. The CDR3 DNA reads TGTGCCACCAGCAGGGAGGACAGGCCTAACTATGGCTACACCTTC. The chain combines TRBV15 with TRBJ1-2, with TRBD1 matching over 7 bases. This CDR3 has 15 amino acids. CDR1 and CDR2 (germline): LNHNV, YYDKDF (reference sequence). J lost 0 bases, V lost 3 bases, and 4 bases had no gene match.

The chain carries TRBV4-1 and TRBJ2-1; TRBD2 matches 8 bases. The length of the CDR3 is 13 residues. Germline CDR1 is MGHRA and CDR2 is YSYEKL. V was clipped by 2 bases and J by 9 bases; unmatched bases: 3. CDR3 nucleotide sequence: TGCGCCAGCAGCCAACGGGGGGGCAGTGAGCAGTTCTTC. Protein sequence: CASSQRGGSEQFF.

The gene calls are TRBV15 and TRBJ2-1; D uncertain. V dropped 0 bases and J dropped 8 bases, with 11 bases sitting between them. There are 14 residues in the CDR3. Germline assignment: CDR1 LNHNV and CDR2 YYDKDF (reference sequence). In DNA form, the CDR3 reads TGTGCCACCAGCAGAGATGTCGAAACCGATGAGCAGTTCTTC. Amino acids: CATSRDVETDEQFF. Complete variable domain (other parts from reference TRBV15 and TRBJ2-1): DAMVIQNPRYQVTQFGKPVTLSCSQTLNHNVMYWYQQKSSQAPKLLFHYYDKDFNNEADTPDNFQSRRPNTSFCFLDIRSPGLGDTAMYLCATSRDVETDEQFFGPGTRLTVL.

V is TRBV7-9 and J is TRBJ2-5; tentative D call: TRBD1 (6 bases). The CDR3 is 16 residues long. Germline V gene lookup returns CDR1 SEHNR and CDR2 FQNEAQ (reference sequence). Trimming left V 0 bases short and J 5 bases short, with 16 bases between. The DNA of the CDR3 is TGTGCCAGCAGCTTAGCAGTGGGGGCCGGTCGGGAGACCCAGTACTTC. Encoded protein: CASSLAVGAGRETQYF.

The chain combines TRBV4-3 with TRBJ2-2; tentative D call: TRBD2 (7 bases). Trimming shortened V by 0 bases and J by 4 bases, and 9 bases separated the two germline ends. Germline assignment: CDR1 LGHNA and CDR2 YSLEER. The CDR3 totals 15 residues. The CDR3 nucleotides are TGCGCCAGCAGCCAAGATCGGGGGGCCACCGGGGAGCTGTTTTTT. Its protein product is CASSQDRGATGELFF.

The chain carries TRBV6-6 and TRBJ2-2, with 7 bases aligning to TRBD1. CDR3 length: 15 residues. Germline CDR1 and CDR2: MNHNY and SVGAGI (reference sequence). Losses at the gene ends were 6 bases for V and 6 bases for J; bases not matched to a gene: 10. CDR3 nucleotides: TGTGCCAGCAGACCCGACAGGGCTAGGGCCGGGGAGCTGTTTTTT. Translating gives CASRPDRARAGELFF.

The V and J genes are TRBV25-1 and TRBJ1-4; D remains unclear. Looked up from germline, CDR1 is MGHDK and CDR2 is SYGVNS. The length of the CDR3 is 14 residues. Deletions cut 7 bases from V and 5 bases from J, with 14 bases between. The CDR3 loop is CASNGLRGNEKLFF. CDR3 DNA: TGTGCCAGCAATGGTTTGCGGGGAAATGAAAAACTGTTTTTT.

The chain carries TRBV6-5 and TRBJ1-1; possibly TRBD1 for D (5 bases). CDR3 size: 12 residues. Germline loops: CDR1 MNHEY, CDR2 SVGAGI. The V gene lost 9 bases and the J gene lost 10 bases, with 18 bases spanning the gap. The chain's CDR3 is CASWETGTRAFF. As DNA, the CDR3 is TGTGCCAGTTGGGAAACCGGGACTAGAGCTTTCTTT.

The chain recombines TRBV6-5 with TRBJ2-1; possibly TRBD1 or TRBD2 for D (5 bases each). The CDR3 is 15 amino acids. The V and J ends lost 0 bases and 0 bases respectively, with 6 bases between them. Germline assignment: CDR1 MNHEY and CDR2 SVGAGI. CDR3 sequence reads: CASSYSGDSYNEQFF. The CDR3 bases are TGTGCCAGCAGTTACTCGGGGGACTCCTACAATGAGCAGTTCTTC.

The gene calls are TRBV10-3 and TRBJ2-2; D might be TRBD1 (6 bases). The germline CDR1 and CDR2 sequences are ENHRY and SYGVKD. The germline V and J ends were trimmed by 4 bases and 10 bases, with 13 bases remaining between them. This CDR3 spans 13 amino acids. The CDR3 bases are TGTGCCATCAGTGGACGACAGGACGTGGAGCTGTTTTTT. Its protein product is CAISGRQDVELFF.

V is TRBV12-5 and J is TRBJ2-1; 10 positions match TRBD1. The V and J ends lost 3 bases and 7 bases, in that order; junction bases with no gene match: 6. The CDR3 length is 15 residues. CDR1 LGHNT and CDR2 FRNRAP come from the germline V gene. For the CDR3, the DNA is TGTGCTAGTGGTTTACGGGACAGGGGCCATAATGAGCAGTTCTTC. Translated, it gives CASGLRDRGHNEQFF.

The V gene is TRBV4-3, the J gene TRBJ2-7; 8 bases agree with TRBD1. Germline trimming cut 4 bases from V and 3 bases from J; bases unmatched to any gene: 5. Germline CDR1 is LGHNA and CDR2 is YSLEER. CDR3 length equals 14 residues. This chain's CDR3 is CASSLGQGGYEQYF. CDR3 DNA sequence: TGCGCCAGCAGCCTAGGACAGGGAGGCTACGAGCAGTACTTC.

The rearrangement links TRBV7-9 to TRBJ2-3; the D is unclear. The germline V gene encodes CDR1 SEHNR and CDR2 FQNEAQ (reference sequence). Trimming pared 3 bases from V and 10 bases from J, leaving 8 bases between. The CDR3 extends over 11 amino acids. CDR3 protein: CASSFQAAQYF. DNA for the CDR3: TGTGCCAGCAGCTTCCAAGCCGCGCAGTATTTT.

This clone has just one count. V and J are TRBV6-5 and TRBJ2-1; 11 bases match TRBD2. CDR3 length: 15 residues. The junction had 5 bases not matched to a gene; V was cut back by 6 bases and J by 4 bases. Germline V CDR1 and CDR2: MNHEY, SVGAGI. The CDR3 coding sequence is TGTGCCAGCAGCCTGACTAGCGGGGAATACAATGAGCAGTTCTTC. Its protein is CASSLTSGEYNEQFF.